The rows below give T cell receptor beta chains drawn from one sample of a study of cytomegalovirus exposure and HLA in healthy donors. Sequencing was performed with immunoSEQ multiplex PCR; in TCRdb, only in-frame clones are kept and a portion is missing. The repertoire includes some 120,000 clones, roughly 89% of them detected once, and about 1% sits in the top ten. The sequencing input was PBMCs. The receptors were gathered from a woman aged 18-35 years in good health and CMV-seronegative. The CDR3 runs from the conserved cysteine through the conserved F or W. The D gene is left open where the match is weak. Some rows have no size entry. The others give once, few or many, or a class for an expanded clone.

. | TRBJ1-1 | TRBD1 | TRBV6-6 | CASTWGQGPTEAFF | TGTGCCAGCACCTGGGGACAGGGGCCCACTGAAGCTTTCTTT
. | TRBJ2-1 | . | TRBV9 | CASSVPGAHEQFF | TGTGCCAGCAGCGTACCAGGGGCCCATGAGCAGTTCTTC
. | TRBJ1-4 | TRBD1 | TRBV25-1 | CASSELGGQGATNEKLFF | TGTGCCAGCAGTGAATTAGGGGGACAGGGGGCAACTAATGAAAAACTGTTTTTT
. | TRBJ1-4 | . | TRBV6-5 | CASSDRGEKLFF | TGTGCCAGCAGCGATCGAGGCGAAAAACTGTTTTTT
. | TRBJ1-4 | TRBD1 | TRBV28 | CASSHDRGLSEKLFF | TGTGCCAGCAGTCATGACAGGGGGCTCAGTGAAAAACTGTTTTTT
. | TRBJ1-2 | . | TRBV5-1 | CASSLGRVPTNYGYTF | TGCGCCAGCAGCTTGGGGAGGGTCCCTACTAACTATGGCTACACCTTC
. | TRBJ2-7 | . | TRBV28 | CASAASYEQYF | TGTGCCTCCGCGGCCTCCTACGAGCAGTACTTC
. | TRBJ2-5 | . | TRBV5-6 | CASSLALQETQYF | TGTGCCAGCAGCTTGGCCTTACAAGAGACCCAGTACTTC
. | TRBJ1-2 | . | TRBV30 | CAWSWIGANYGYTF | TGTGCCTGGAGTTGGATAGGGGCGAACTATGGCTACACCTTC
. | TRBJ1-5 | TRBD1 | TRBV10-3 | CAISESMGWGTGGSDSNQPQHF | TGTGCCATCAGTGAGTCAATGGGGTGGGGGACAGGGGGCTCTGATAGCAATCAGCCCCAGCATTTT
. | TRBJ2-2 | TRBD1 | TRBV19 | CASRIGTANTGELFF | TGTGCCAGTAGAATAGGGACAGCGAACACCGGGGAGCTGTTTTTT
. | TRBJ1-1 | . | TRBV29-1 | CSGSEGLSKAFF | TGCAGCGGGAGTGAGGGATTGAGTAAAGCTTTCTTT
. | TRBJ1-5 | TRBD1 | TRBV7-2 | CASSLTGAGGQPQHF | TGTGCCAGCAGCTTAACAGGGGCGGGCGGGCAGCCCCAGCATTTT
. | TRBJ1-3 | . | TRBV28 | CASRSGAGSGNTIYF | TGTGCCAGCCGTTCAGGGGCTGGCTCTGGAAACACCATATATTTT
. | TRBJ2-3 | TRBD2 | TRBV28 | CASVAGGTDTQYF | TGTGCCAGCGTCGCGGGGGGTACAGATACGCAGTATTTT
once | TRBJ1-3 | . | TRBV10-3 | CAISEFGQLSGNTIYF | TGTGCCATCAGTGAATTTGGGCAGCTCTCTGGAAACACCATATATTTT
. | TRBJ1-5 | . | TRBV7-8 | CASSLGSAGPQHF | TGTGCCAGCAGCTTAGGGTCAGCAGGGCCCCAGCATTTT
. | TRBJ2-3 | . | TRBV15 | CATSRVKSMLADTQYF | TGTGCCACCAGCAGAGTGAAGAGTATGTTAGCAGATACGCAGTATTTT
. | TRBJ1-6 | . | TRBV27 | CASQVGTGVFSYNSPLHF | TGTGCCAGCCAAGTGGGGACGGGAGTTTTCTCCTATAATTCACCCCTCCACTTT
. | TRBJ2-3 | . | TRBV5-1 | CASSLDGGGATDTQYF | TGCGCCAGCAGCTTGGATGGAGGGGGGGCAACAGATACGCAGTATTTT
. | TRBJ1-5 | . | TRBV9 | CASSATRGNQPQHF | TGTGCCAGCAGCGCAACCCGGGGGAATCAGCCCCAGCATTTT
. | TRBJ2-1 | TRBD2 | TRBV6-5 | CASREGLARNEQFF | TGTGCCAGCAGGGAGGGACTAGCGAGGAATGAGCAGTTCTTC
. | TRBJ2-1 | TRBD1 | TRBV27 | CASRLDRVVAEQFF | TGTGCCAGCAGACTGGACAGGGTTGTAGCTGAGCAGTTCTTC
. | TRBJ2-2 | TRBD1 | TRBV7-6 | CASSRRAQGVTGELFF | TGTGCCAGCAGCCGTCGCGCGCAGGGGGTCACCGGGGAGCTGTTTTTT
. | TRBJ1-5 | . | TRBV6-1 | CATRTISNQPQHF | TGTGCCACCAGGACAATTAGCAATCAGCCCCAGCATTTT
. | TRBJ1-6 | . | TRBV9 | CASSGASGTRNSPLHF | TGTGCCAGCAGTGGGGCCTCCGGGACAAGAAATTCACCCCTCCACTTT
. | TRBJ1-2 | . | TRBV4-2 | CASSQDYSRGDYGYTF | TGTGCCAGCAGCCAAGACTACTCCCGGGGAGACTATGGCTACACCTTC
. | TRBJ2-7 | TRBD1 | TRBV6-5 | CASSLETGGSYEQYF | TGTGCCAGCAGCCTCGAGACAGGGGGCTCCTACGAGCAGTACTTC
. | TRBJ1-6 | . | TRBV27 | CASSNYSANSPLHF | TGTGCCAGCAGCAATTACAGTGCTAATTCACCCCTCCACTTT
. | TRBJ2-3 | . | TRBV6-1 | CASSGGVRGASTDTQYF | TGTGCCAGCAGTGGAGGGGTCAGGGGGGCTAGCACAGATACGCAGTATTTT
. | TRBJ2-7 | TRBD1 | TRBV7-9 | CASSLLGQAYEQYF | TGTGCCAGCAGCTTACTCGGACAGGCGTACGAGCAGTACTTC
few | TRBJ1-6 | . | TRBV5-1 | CASSRGDNSPLHF | TGCGCCAGCAGTCGGGGGGATAATTCACCCCTCCACTTT
. | TRBJ1-1 | . | TRBV18 | CASSPSTGQTNEAFF | TGTGCCAGCTCACCAAGCACAGGCCAAACGAATGAAGCTTTCTTT
. | TRBJ2-1 | . | TRBV30 | CAWSGDIYNEQFF | TGTGCCTGGAGTGGGGACATATACAATGAGCAGTTCTTC
. | TRBJ2-1 | TRBD2 | TRBV9 | CASSASGRELEFF | TGTGCCAGCAGCGCGAGCGGGAGAGAGTTGGAGTTCTTC
few | TRBJ1-4 | . | TRBV2 | CASSVGLDEKLFF | TGTGCCAGCAGTGTAGGACTGGATGAAAAACTGTTTTTT
. | TRBJ2-3 | . | TRBV5-1 | CASSWQERGTDTQYF | TGCGCCAGCAGCTGGCAGGAACGAGGCACAGATACGCAGTATTTT
once | TRBJ2-3 | TRBD2 | TRBV6-5 | CASSYRTSGGADTQYF | TGTGCCAGCAGTTACAGGACTAGCGGGGGGGCAGATACGCAGTATTTT
. | TRBJ1-5 | . | TRBV2 | CASSEESTGTQPQHF | TGTGCCAGCAGTGAAGAAAGTACAGGGACTCAGCCCCAGCATTTT
few | TRBJ2-7 | TRBD2 | TRBV18 | CASSLRGEGPYEQYF | TGTGCCAGCTCCCTCCGGGGGGAGGGCCCCTACGAGCAGTACTTC